The 27 T cell receptor beta chains listed next were all sequenced from one sample in a study of blood T cell repertoires in COVID-19. Repertoires were generated with immunoSEQ multiplex PCR, while TCRdb's copy carries only in-frame clones and drops some. The sample records about 170,000 clones, 70% to 85% being singletons. Sequences were obtained from PBMCs or T cells enriched from blood (not recorded which). Source of these receptors: an older woman in a cohort exposed to, infected with or recovered from COVID-19 (not recorded which).

V is TRBV11-2 and J is TRBJ1-1; the match to TRBD1 covers 8 bases. V gave up 5 bases and J gave up 3 bases; unmatched junction bases: 2. Germline V CDR1 and CDR2: SGHAT, FQNNGV. CDR3 size: 13 residues. CDR3 sequence: CASSPTGDTEAFF. DNA of the CDR3: TGTGCCAGCAGCCCGACAGGGGACACTGAAGCTTTCTTT.

This chain links TRBV11-3 with TRBJ2-1; TRBD2 agrees at 7 bases. This CDR3 contains 15 residues. Germline V gene data show CDR1 as SGHNT and CDR2 as YENEEA. V lost 1 base and J lost 8; bases outside the gene matches: 8. For the CDR3, the DNA is TGTGCCAGCAGCTTAGGCCTTCTAGCGGAGGATGAGCAGTTCTTC. This codes for CASSLGLLAEDEQFF.

This rearrangement joins TRBV3-1 (or the pseudogene TRBV3-2) to TRBJ2-1, with TRBD1 matching 7 bases. V trimming: 4 bases; J trimming: 6 bases; junction bases outside the gene matches: 9. The V gene's germline CDR1 is LGHDT and CDR2 YNNKEL (reference sequence). This CDR3 has 15 residues. The CDR3 nucleotides are TGTGCCAGCAGCCCCCGACAGGGTTCCGCCAATGAGCAGTTCTTC. Encoded protein: CASSPRQGSANEQFF.

This rearrangement joins TRBV7-2 to TRBJ1-5; TRBD1 agrees at 7 bases. This CDR3 contains 17 residues. With V trimmed by 1 base and J by 2 bases, 8 bases remained unmatched. Germline CDR1 reads SGHTA; CDR2 reads FQGNSA. The CDR3 DNA reads as TGTGCCAGCAGCTTAGTGGGAGGAGGACAGGGCAATCAGCCCCAGCATTTT. This encodes CASSLVGGGQGNQPQHF.

This clone was seen a single time. The V and J genes are TRBV19 and TRBJ1-1; possible D gene TRBD1, 5 bases. This CDR3 has 15 amino acids. Germline CDR1 reads LNHDA; CDR2 reads SQIVND (reference sequence). Trimming shortened V by 1 base and J by 0 bases, and 9 bases separated the two germline ends. The CDR3 spells CASSIGDRLNTEAFF. CDR3 DNA: TGTGCCAGTAGTATAGGTGACAGACTGAACACTGAAGCTTTCTTT.

In DNA form, the CDR3 reads TGTGCCAGTAGTATGTCAGCGGCCGATAATTCACCCCTCCACTTT. Its protein is CASSMSAADNSPLHF. V and J are TRBV19 and TRBJ1-6; D is unclear. The CDR3 totals 15 residues. Germline V gene lookup returns CDR1 LNHDA and CDR2 SQIVND (reference sequence). Trimming shortened V by 3 bases and J by 5 bases, and 11 bases separated the two germline ends.

This chain uses TRBV18 with TRBJ1-4, with TRBD1 as a possible D gene (5 bases). Per the germline V gene, CDR1 is KGHSH and CDR2 is LQKENI. Trimming shortened V by 6 bases and J by 2 bases, and 13 bases separated the two germline ends. The CDR3 consists of 15 residues. This CDR3 is CASSNSRVTNEKLFF. In DNA, the CDR3 is TGTGCCAGCTCGAACAGCAGGGTTACTAATGAAAAACTGTTTTTT.

A single count supports this clone. The V call is TRBV27, the J call TRBJ1-5; TRBD1 aligns across 10 bases. CDR1 is MNHEY and CDR2 is SMNVEV in the germline V gene (reference sequence). The junction had 9 bases not matched to a gene; V was cut back by 4 bases and J by 9 bases. This CDR3 contains 15 residues. The CDR3 loop is CASSSGQGVGWPQHF. The DNA of the CDR3 is TGTGCCAGCAGTTCCGGACAGGGGGTCGGGTGGCCCCAGCATTTT.

This clone showed up many times. The gene calls are TRBV4-2 and TRBJ2-7, with 9 bases lining up with TRBD2. V was pared by 2 bases and J by 6 bases, with 14 bases of the junction left unmatched. CDR3 length: 17 residues. Per germline, CDR1 LGHNA and CDR2 YNFKEQ. CDR3 nucleotides: TGTGCCAGCAGCCAAATGGGACTAGCAAGAGTTACGTCCGAGCAGTACTTC. The encoded protein is CASSQMGLARVTSEQYF.

This clone was seen more than once but under ten times. V gene TRBV28 combines with J gene TRBJ2-7, with 12 positions matching TRBD2. CDR1 MDHEN and CDR2 SYDVKM come from the germline V gene. The CDR3 length is 13 residues. The trim removed 8 bases at V and 4 bases at J, leaving 3 bases unmatched. The CDR3 coding sequence is TGTGCCAGCGGACTAGCGGGGTCATACGAGCAGTACTTC. Its translation is CASGLAGSYEQYF.

This rearrangement joins TRBV3-1 (or the pseudogene TRBV3-2) to TRBJ2-5; 11 positions match TRBD2. CDR1 is LGHDT, CDR2 YNNKEL, per germline (reference sequence). V was pared by 3 bases and J by 1 base, with 10 bases of the junction left unmatched. The CDR3 contains 18 residues. In nucleotides, the CDR3 is TGTGCCAGCAGCCACCTAACCGGGACTAGCGGAGTCCAAGAGACCCAGTACTTC. It translates to CASSHLTGTSGVQETQYF.

The CDR3 DNA is TGTGCCAGCACCCGGGGGGGCACTGAAGCTTTCTTT. This codes for CASTRGGTEAFF. This chain links TRBV6-5 with TRBJ1-1, with a possible D match to TRBD1 (5 bases). CDR3 size: 12 residues. Germline V gene data show CDR1 as MNHEY and CDR2 as SVGAGI. V lost 7 bases, J lost 4 bases, and 10 bases lay in between.

This clone was observed a handful of times. V usage is TRBV4-3 and J usage is TRBJ2-2; 7 nucleotides line up with TRBD2. CDR3 size: 18 residues. Germline trimming cut 0 bases from V and 7 bases from J; bases unmatched to any gene: 14. Germline V gene data show CDR1 as LGHNA and CDR2 as YSLEER. For the CDR3, the DNA is TGCGCCAGCAGCCAAGATTTTCGAGCGGGAAAACGGAACGGGGAGCTGTTTTTT. Residues: CASSQDFRAGKRNGELFF.

The chain carries TRBV6-2 or TRBV6-3 and TRBJ2-7, with D hard to call. CDR3 length: 13 residues. CDR1 MNHEY and CDR2 SVGEGT come from the germline V gene. Trimming cost V 2 bases and J 3 bases, with 8 bases left between them. CDR3 amino acids: CASSYLGDYEQYF. CDR3 DNA: TGTGCCAGCAGTTACCTAGGAGACTACGAGCAGTACTTC.

The chain's CDR3 is CAISDDQGYVNEQFF. DNA of the CDR3: TGTGCCATCAGTGACGACCAGGGCTACGTAAATGAGCAGTTCTTC. This chain uses TRBV10-3 with TRBJ2-1, with D tentatively TRBD1 (5 bases). Germline-derived CDR1 and CDR2 are ENHRY and SYGVKD. Trimming stripped 3 bases from V and 7 bases from J, with 16 bases between. The CDR3 length is 15 residues.

The CDR3 here is CASSQSGQGNNSPLHF. DNA of the CDR3: TGTGCCAGCAGCCAATCGGGACAGGGTAATAATTCACCCCTCCACTTT. The chain joins TRBV16 to TRBJ1-6; 9 bases map to TRBD1. The germline V gene has CDR1 KGHSY and CDR2 FQNENV. CDR3 length: 16 amino acids. The V and J ends lost 0 bases and 5 bases, in that order; junction bases with no gene match: 2.

V is TRBV9 and J is TRBJ2-2, with a weak D call TRBD1 (6 bases). CDR3 length equals 17 residues. Germline values: CDR1 SGDLS, CDR2 YYNGEE. Trimming removed 0 bases at V and 2 bases at J, with 14 bases between. The CDR3 region has the DNA TGTGCCAGCAGCGTAGGGGGGCCGGGGTATAACACCGGGGAGCTGTTTTTT. Translated: CASSVGGPGYNTGELFF.

The gene calls are TRBV4-2 and TRBJ2-1; possible D gene TRBD2, 6 bases. Trimming shortened V by 4 bases and J by 6 bases, and 10 bases separated the two germline ends. In germline, CDR1 is LGHNA, CDR2 YNFKEQ. The CDR3 is 13 residues long. Written as DNA, the CDR3 is TGTGCCAGCAGCCCGGGGACTCTCAATGAGCAGTTCTTC. As protein: CASSPGTLNEQFF.

This rearrangement joins TRBV19 to TRBJ2-7, with D maybe TRBD2 (6 bases). V was shortened by 1 base and J by 3 bases, with 7 bases between the two germline ends. The CDR3 runs 13 residues. In germline, CDR1 is LNHDA, CDR2 SQIVND (reference sequence). CDR3 DNA: TGTGCCAGTAGTATAGGGGAGGACTACGAGCAGTACTTC. Residues: CASSIGEDYEQYF.

This clone appeared many times. This chain links TRBV6-5 with TRBJ2-2; 7 positions agree with TRBD2. The CDR3 sequence is 12 residues long. J lost 5 bases, V lost 10 bases, and 4 bases had no gene match. CDR1 is MNHEY and CDR2 is SVGAGI in the germline V gene. The DNA of the CDR3 is TGTGCCACCTCAGCGGGGACCGGGGAGCTGTTTTTT. As protein: CATSAGTGELFF.

This clone was counted a single time. The chain uses TRBV12-3 or TRBV12-4 and TRBJ2-7; D not certain. The V gene lost 8 bases and the J gene lost 6 bases, with 14 bases spanning the gap. This CDR3 is built from 12 residues. CDR3 in amino acids: CASSLGPSEQYF. Written as DNA, the CDR3 is TGTGCCAGCTCCCTTGGCCCGTCCGAGCAGTACTTC.

This chain joins TRBV5-8 and TRBJ2-7; TRBD1 is a possible D gene (7 bases). Germline CDR1 and CDR2: SGHTS and YDEGEE. The V gene lost 7 bases and the J gene lost 2 bases, with 19 bases spanning the gap. The CDR3 is made up of 15 amino acids. For the CDR3, the DNA is TGTGCCAGCCGAGCACTCACAGGGGAGGCCTACGAGCAGTACTTC. Its protein is CASRALTGEAYEQYF.

This chain links TRBV24-1 with TRBJ1-5, with 8 bases aligning to TRBD1. J was trimmed by 4 bases and V by 2 bases; bases with no gene match: 6. Germline values: CDR1 KGHDR, CDR2 SFDVKD. The CDR3 has 16 residues. The CDR3 DNA sequence: TGTGCCACCAGTGATTCCGCGGGACAGGTAAATCAGCCCCAGCATTTT. Residues: CATSDSAGQVNQPQHF.

The rearrangement links TRBV11-1 to TRBJ2-5; D not resolved. Germline CDR1 reads SGHAT; CDR2 reads FQDESV (reference sequence). The CDR3 spans 13 residues. The ends were cut back, 4 bases at V and 0 bases at J, with 6 bases in the middle. Here the CDR3 DNA reads TGTGCCAGCAGCTCGAGTAACCAAGAGACCCAGTACTTC. This encodes CASSSSNQETQYF.

CDR3 sequence reads: CASSPRVNSYEQYF. CDR3 DNA sequence: TGTGCCAGCTCCCCGAGGGTCAACTCCTACGAGCAGTACTTC. The genes are TRBV18 and TRBJ2-7, with D possibly matching TRBD2 (5 bases). Trimming took off 6 bases at V and 0 bases at J, with 12 bases between the two ends. CDR1 is KGHSH, CDR2 LQKENI, per germline. This CDR3 comprises 14 residues.

The rearrangement uses TRBV5-1 and TRBJ2-1, with 10 bases aligning to TRBD2. This CDR3 contains 19 residues. Trimming took 0 bases from V and 6 from J; bases not matched to a gene: 15. The V gene's germline CDR1 is SGHRS and CDR2 YFSETQ. CDR3 residues: CASSLAGSALAGVLNEQFF. CDR3 nucleotides: TGCGCCAGCAGCTTGGCGGGTTCGGCTCTAGCGGGAGTTCTCAATGAGCAGTTCTTC.

The rearrangement joins TRBV5-1 to TRBJ2-5; TRBD2 matches at 9 bases. The CDR3 loop spans 14 amino acids. Germline V CDR1 and CDR2: SGHRS, YFSETQ. The trim removed 6 bases at V and 5 bases at J, leaving 8 bases unmatched. The CDR3 sequence is CASTLAGARETQYF. The CDR3 nucleotides read TGCGCCAGCACCTTAGCGGGAGCACGTGAGACCCAGTACTTC.